These 17 T cell receptor beta chains originate from one sample sequenced in a study of technical replicates of blood from a handful of donors. Profiling relied on immunoSEQ multiplex PCR, and the TCRdb table lists in-frame clones only, not all of them. The repertoire holds some 74,000 clones, with 95% to 97% as singletons. Sequenced input: T cells isolated from PBMCs. These receptors were collected from a human donor in good health.

The chain joins TRBV28 to TRBJ2-5; 8 bases are shared with TRBD1. V lost 0 bases, J lost 3 bases, and 6 bases stayed unmatched. The germline gives CDR1 MDHEN, CDR2 SYDVKM. The CDR3 consists of 16 residues. This CDR3 is CASSLWKRQGKETQYF. The CDR3 coding sequence is TGTGCCAGCAGTTTATGGAAAAGACAGGGGAAAGAGACCCAGTACTTC. The full variable domain, its missing parts supplied by reference TRBV28 and TRBJ2-5, is DVKVTQSSRYLVKRTGEKVFLECVQDMDHENMFWYRQDPGLGLRLIYFSYDVKMKEKGDIPEGYSVSREKKERFSLILESASTNQTSMYLCASSLWKRQGKETQYFGPGTRLLVL.

The V gene is TRBV7-9, the J gene TRBJ1-2, with D hard to call. V gave up 5 bases and J gave up 6 bases, with 13 bases separating them. The germline V gene encodes CDR1 SEHNR and CDR2 FQNEAQ (reference sequence). The CDR3 is 13 amino acids. This chain's CDR3 is CASSPAALDGYTF. CDR3 in DNA: TGTGCCAGCAGCCCAGCAGCGCTGGATGGCTACACCTTC.

J is TRBJ1-3 and V is TRBV9; D gene unclear. V was pared by 7 bases and J by 0 bases, with 11 bases between. Germline CDR1 is SGDLS and CDR2 is YYNGEE. The CDR3 is made up of 14 amino acids. The chain's CDR3 is CASGDGLSGNTIYF. In nucleotides, the CDR3 is TGTGCCAGCGGAGACGGTCTCTCTGGAAACACCATATATTTT.

This rearrangement joins TRBV2 to TRBJ2-7; 10 positions match TRBD1. CDR1 SNHLY and CDR2 FYNNEI come from the germline V gene. With 6 bases clipped from V and 3 bases from J, the junction kept 17 bases outside the gene matches. CDR3 length: 18 residues. CDR3 loop: CASSRNRDRGRSGYEQYF. As DNA, the CDR3 is TGTGCCAGCAGCCGAAACCGGGACAGGGGTCGGTCGGGCTACGAGCAGTACTTC.

The V gene is TRBV5-6, the J gene TRBJ2-5, with 9 bases aligning to TRBD1. This CDR3 is 13 amino acids long. Per germline, CDR1 SGHDT and CDR2 YYEEEE. With V trimmed by 4 bases and J by 4 bases, 2 bases remained unmatched. CDR3 DNA: TGTGCCAGCAGCGCGGACAGGGGAGAGACCCAGTACTTC. Its protein is CASSADRGETQYF.

The chain links TRBV27 to TRBJ2-7; TRBD1 aligns across 9 bases. After removal of 4 bases from V and 4 bases from J, the junction contained 8 bases not matched to a gene. CDR1 MNHEY and CDR2 SMNVEV come from the germline V gene (reference sequence). The length of the CDR3 is 15 residues. The CDR3 nucleotides read TGTGCCAGCAGTTCATCCGGGACAGGGATGTACGAGCAGTACTTC. Its translation is CASSSSGTGMYEQYF.

V usage is TRBV30 and J usage is TRBJ1-3; maybe TRBD1 (6 bases). CDR3 length: 15 residues. V lost 2 bases to trimming and J lost 1 base, with 12 bases between them. Per germline, CDR1 GTSNPN and CDR2 SVGIG (reference sequence). CDR3 region: CAWSMGQISGNTIYF. The CDR3 nucleotides are TGTGCCTGGAGTATGGGACAAATTTCTGGAAACACCATATATTTT.

The chain uses TRBV12-2 and TRBJ2-1; the table's TRBD1 call for D was not verified on the DNA. TRBV12-2 counts as a pseudogene. The CDR3 sequence is 13 residues long. In DNA, the CDR3 is TGTGCAAGTCGCTTCTCGGGACATTGGGAGCAGTTCTTC. This sequence encodes CASRFSGHWEQFF.

V and J are TRBV13 and TRBJ2-3; D gene unclear. V was clipped by 0 bases and J by 4 bases, with 11 bases between them. CDR1 is PRHDT and CDR2 is FYEKMQ in the germline V gene (reference sequence). This CDR3 is built from 15 residues. The CDR3 is CASSLGARISDTQYF. As DNA, the CDR3 is TGTGCCAGCAGCTTAGGTGCTAGAATTTCAGATACGCAGTATTTT.

The chain has TRBV5-4 and TRBJ2-1, with 8 bases matching TRBD2. Germline assignment: CDR1 SGHNT and CDR2 YYREEE (reference sequence). With 4 bases clipped from V and 9 bases from J, the junction kept 18 bases outside the gene matches. The CDR3 sequence is 17 residues long. CDR3 sequence reads: CASSASFVTSAMPEQFF. Here the CDR3 DNA reads TGTGCCAGCAGCGCCTCCTTTGTGACTAGCGCGATGCCTGAGCAGTTCTTC.

The chain couples TRBV28 to TRBJ2-1; TRBD2 agrees at 9 bases. The CDR3 has 14 amino acids. The germline V gene has CDR1 MDHEN and CDR2 SYDVKM. Losses at the gene ends were 6 bases for V and 9 bases for J; bases not matched to a gene: 9. The CDR3 is CASSAPSGNPEQFF. The CDR3 DNA reads as TGTGCCAGCAGCGCGCCTAGCGGGAACCCTGAGCAGTTCTTC.

This sequence joins TRBV10-3 and TRBJ2-5; D possibly corresponds to TRBD1 (6 bases). Trimming left V 9 bases short and J 0 bases short, with 11 bases between. The CDR3 covers 13 residues. Germline V gene lookup returns CDR1 ENHRY and CDR2 SYGVKD. This CDR3 reads CAISRGYQETQYF. In DNA form, the CDR3 reads TGTGCCATTAGCAGGGGCTACCAAGAGACCCAGTACTTC.

The V gene is TRBV27, the J gene TRBJ1-5, with 7 bases lining up with TRBD1. Trimming at V came to 6 bases and at J to 3 bases, leaving 2 bases not matched to a gene. This CDR3 region has 13 residues. Germline V gene lookup returns CDR1 MNHEY and CDR2 SMNVEV (reference sequence). The CDR3 region is CASSGTDNQPQHF. Here the CDR3 DNA reads TGTGCCAGCAGCGGGACAGACAATCAGCCCCAGCATTTT.

The table lists this clone with a count of one. The rearrangement joins TRBV5-1 to TRBJ1-1; D ambiguous. Deletions cut 1 base from V and 5 bases from J, with 9 bases between. Germline lookup yields CDR1 SGHRS and CDR2 YFSETQ. The length of the CDR3 is 13 residues. CDR3 in amino acids: CASSLLGRTEAFF. The CDR3 region has the DNA TGCGCCAGCAGCTTGTTGGGGAGGACTGAAGCTTTCTTT. Drawing the rest from reference TRBV5-1 and TRBJ1-1, the complete variable domain is KAGVTQTPRYLIKTRGQQVTLSCSPISGHRSVSWYQQTPGQGLQFLFEYFSETQRNKGNFPGRFSGRQFSNSRSEMNVSTLELGDSALYLCASSLLGRTEAFFGQGTRLTVV.

The V and J genes are TRBV7-2 and TRBJ1-5, with unresolved D. This CDR3 comprises 13 residues. With 2 bases removed from V and 3 bases from J, the gap between germline ends came to 5 bases. Looked up from germline, CDR1 is SGHTA and CDR2 is FQGNSA. CDR3 region: CASSLLYNQPQHF. In DNA, the CDR3 is TGTGCCAGCAGCTTACTCTACAATCAGCCCCAGCATTTT.

V gene TRBV6-5 combines with J gene TRBJ2-7; 9 bases line up with TRBD1. J gave up 3 bases and V 4 bases, and 1 base lay outside the gene matches. Germline CDR1 is MNHEY and CDR2 is SVGAGI. The CDR3 runs to 13 residues. This CDR3 reads CASSLGQGYEQYF. In nucleotides, the CDR3 is TGTGCCAGCAGTTTGGGACAGGGCTACGAGCAGTACTTC.

The chain uses TRBV6-5 and TRBJ2-5; 7 bases map to TRBD1. The CDR3 is 14 amino acids. V trimming: 4 bases; J trimming: 3 bases; junction bases outside the gene matches: 5. Germline V CDR1 and CDR2: MNHEY, SVGAGI. CDR3 loop: CASSSPGQKETQYF. The CDR3, as DNA: TGTGCCAGCAGTTCTCCGGGACAGAAAGAGACCCAGTACTTC.